Described below is a single TCR beta chain sequence and its context. TCRdb keeps only in-frame clones here, not all; method: immunoSEQ multiplex PCR. The sample contains about 120,000 clones, around 89% of which appear only once. This sample was included in a study of T cell responses to AZD1222 COVID-19 vaccine. The sequence came from an adult who received the AZD1222 COVID-19 vaccine. The sample was peripheral blood, taken 28 days after the second AZD1222 dose.

The DNA for the CDR3 is TGTGCCAGCAGCTTAGTAGTGGGAGGTTGGGGTTACGAGCAGTACTTC. Translation gives CASSLVVGGWGYEQYF. The chain joins TRBV7-2 to TRBJ2-7; D might be TRBD2 (6 bases). The germline V gene encodes CDR1 SGHTA and CDR2 FQGNSA. The length of the CDR3 is 16 residues. V lost 1 base and J lost 4, with 17 bases in between.